This is a list of T cell receptor beta chains from one sample in a study of post-analysis software for immune sequencing data. TCRdb passed the PCR reads through MiXCR, listing each CDR3 protein once. The repertoire holds roughly 730,000 distinct CDR3 sequences, with around 27% as singletons. Input material: blood. These receptors were taken from a girl aged 5-17 years with multiple sclerosis. The CDR3 runs from the conserved cysteine through the conserved F or W. A D gene is named only where the DNA matches it firmly. Only some rows state a clone size, as once, few, many or a class for expanded clones.

j_call,cdr3_length,clone_size,v_call,d_call,cdr3_nt,cdr3_aa
TRBJ1-6,15,few,TRBV12-3/TRBV12-4,NA,TGTGCCAGCAGTTCAAACGAAATTTATAATTTACCCCTCCACTTT,CASSSNEIYNLPLHF
TRBJ2-1,13,NA,TRBV20-1,NA,TGCAGTGCCCAGGGGGGGGCTCACAATGAGCAGTTCTTC,CSAQGGAHNEQFF
TRBJ1-5,13,NA,TRBV7-2,NA,TGTGCCAGCAGCTTAGTGGAGGAACAGCCCCAGCATTTT,CASSLVEEQPQHF
TRBJ2-5,17,NA,TRBV9,TRBD2,TGTGCCAGCAGCGTGGGGATCAGCGGGAGTTTTGGGGAGACCCAGTACTTC,CASSVGISGSFGETQYF
TRBJ2-7,12,few,TRBV7-9,NA,TGTGCCAGCAGCTCCGACCTATACGAGCAGTACTTC,CASSSDLYEQYF
TRBJ2-1,17,NA,TRBV7-8,NA,TGTGCCAGCAGCTTACTCCGCGGAGGGGTGCTAGCCAGGGAGCAGTTCTTC,CASSLLRGGVLAREQFF
TRBJ2-3,15,NA,TRBV20-1,TRBD2,TGCAGTGCTAATCTAATAGCGGGAGGGCCAGATACGCAGTATTTT,CSANLIAGGPDTQYF
TRBJ2-7,12,few,TRBV20-1,NA,TGCAGTGCTAGAGTAGGGGGGACCGAGCAGTACTTC,CSARVGGTEQYF
TRBJ1-2,14,NA,TRBV5-1,TRBD1,TGCGCCAGCAGCTCTTGGACAGGGGAGAGGAGCTACACCTTC,CASSSWTGERSYTF
TRBJ2-5,16,NA,TRBV7-2,NA,TGTGCCAGCAGCCGGCGGGACTGGGACCCCCAAGAGACCCAGTACTTC,CASSRRDWDPQETQYF
TRBJ1-6,15,NA,TRBV5-1,NA,TGCGCCAGCAAAGAGGACCCAGGCGTTAATTCACCCCTCCACTTT,CASKEDPGVNSPLHF
TRBJ2-1,16,few,TRBV28,TRBD2,TGTGCCAGCAGTTTAGTCAGCGGGATCAGACGGAATGAGCAGTTCTTC,CASSLVSGIRRNEQFF
TRBJ2-1,15,few,TRBV20-1,TRBD2,TGCAGTGCTAGAGATGTTCGGGGGGGCCTTAATGAGCAGTTCTTC,CSARDVRGGLNEQFF
TRBJ2-5,16,NA,TRBV5-5,TRBD1,TGTGCCAGCAGCCCCCCCGGGCAGGGGGTAAAGGAGACCCAGTACTTC,CASSPPGQGVKETQYF
TRBJ2-7,14,many,TRBV7-8,NA,TGTGCCAGCAGCGCCACAAGGAACTCCTACGAGCAGTACTTC,CASSATRNSYEQYF
TRBJ2-1,15,NA,TRBV18,TRBD1,TGTGCCAGCTCACCTCCGGGACAGCCCTACAATGAGCAGTTCTTC,CASSPPGQPYNEQFF
TRBJ2-2,15,NA,TRBV12-3/TRBV12-4,NA,TGTGCCAGCAGTTTGGAGGGGGCTATCACCGGGGAGCTGTTTTTT,CASSLEGAITGELFF